This TCR beta chain was found in a study of T-cell reconstitution after alpha-beta-depleted transplantation in children. Notes on the study in general: Several hundred rapidly expanded clones from non-depleted graft cells reportedly supplied alpha-beta T cells about two months post-transplant. Most T-cell counts and diversity one year after the transplant came from T cells that were newly produced. TCRbeta diversity was high at day 60 in some patients (a result of surviving recipient T cells and thymic progenitors).

During its preparation, the TCRbeta library received unique molecular identifiers. TCRdb redid the calling of the PCR reads with MiXCR, one entry per CDR3 protein. The sample lists about 300,000 distinct CDR3 sequences; 10% were seen once. Comment on this clonotype: Its antigen remains unknown.

Trimming took off 1 base at V and 1 base at J, with 14 bases between the two ends. From germline, CDR1 is SGHRS and CDR2 YFSETQ. The CDR3 totals 16 residues. Material: PBMCs, obtained before TCRalphabeta/CD19-depleted stem cell transplant. The TCR sequence derives from a boy younger than two with acute myeloid leukemia, due to receive a stem cell transplant. The V and J genes are TRBV5-1 and TRBJ1-1; no definite D call. This CDR3 is CASSLPYPGANTEAFF. The CDR3 DNA sequence: TGCGCCAGCAGCTTGCCGTACCCGGGAGCGAACACTGAAGCTTTCTTT.